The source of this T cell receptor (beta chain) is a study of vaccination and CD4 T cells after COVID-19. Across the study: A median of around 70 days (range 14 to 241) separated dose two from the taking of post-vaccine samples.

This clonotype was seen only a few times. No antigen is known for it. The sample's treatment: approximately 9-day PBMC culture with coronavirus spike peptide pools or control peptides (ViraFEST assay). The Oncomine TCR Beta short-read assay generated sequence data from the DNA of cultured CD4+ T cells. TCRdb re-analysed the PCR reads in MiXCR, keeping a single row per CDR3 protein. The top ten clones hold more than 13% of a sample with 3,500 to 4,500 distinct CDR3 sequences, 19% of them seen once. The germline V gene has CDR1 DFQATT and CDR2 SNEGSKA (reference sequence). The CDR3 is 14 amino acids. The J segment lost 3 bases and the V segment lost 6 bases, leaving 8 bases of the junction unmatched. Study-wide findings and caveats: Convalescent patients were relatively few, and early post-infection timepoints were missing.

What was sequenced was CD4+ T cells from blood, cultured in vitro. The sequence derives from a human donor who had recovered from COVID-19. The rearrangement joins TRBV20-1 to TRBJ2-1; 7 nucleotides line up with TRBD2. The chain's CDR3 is CSAEGLPGYNEQFF. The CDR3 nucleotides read TGCAGTGCCGAGGGACTACCAGGCTACAATGAGCAGTTCTTC.